Each of the 18 T cell receptor beta chains below was sequenced from the same sample in a study of T cell changes during pregnancy in multiple sclerosis. Here immunoSEQ multiplex PCR was the method, and the copy in TCRdb shows in-frame clones only, minus some. Of 100,000 to 150,000 clones listed, approximately 93% are singletons. The sample was peripheral blood, taken before pregnancy. These receptors originate from a female donor with multiple sclerosis, enrolled in a pregnancy study.

V is TRBV6-6 and J is TRBJ1-2, with D possibly TRBD1 on 5 matching bases. Germline V gene lookup returns CDR1 MNHNY and CDR2 SVGAGI (reference sequence). Trimming took off 2 bases at V and 7 bases at J, with 8 bases between the two ends. The CDR3 is 12 amino acids. In DNA form, the CDR3 reads TGTGCCAGCAGTTACGTCGGGGGTGGCTACACCTTC. Translated: CASSYVGGGYTF.

The V gene is TRBV7-9, the J gene TRBJ2-3; 8 bases agree with TRBD2. The CDR3 loop spans 18 amino acids. The germline V gene encodes CDR1 SEHNR and CDR2 FQNEAQ (reference sequence). Germline trimming cut 4 bases from V and 2 bases from J; bases unmatched to any gene: 14. CDR3 loop: CASSSLGERGPFTDTQYF. The CDR3 bases are TGTGCCAGCAGCTCCCTCGGGGAGCGGGGGCCCTTCACAGATACGCAGTATTTT.

This sequence joins TRBV29-1 and TRBJ2-1; TRBD2 agrees at 12 bases. Germline V CDR1 and CDR2: SQVTM, ANQGSEA. The CDR3 covers 13 residues. J was trimmed by 9 bases and V by 6 bases; bases with no gene match: 6. CDR3 coding DNA: TGCAGCGTCCGACTAGCGGGAGTTGGTGAGCAGTTCTTC. This sequence encodes CSVRLAGVGEQFF.

V gene TRBV6-5 combines with J gene TRBJ1-5; TRBD1 matches 12 bases. The CDR3 runs 15 residues. Germline values: CDR1 MNHEY, CDR2 SVGAGI. V dropped 4 bases and J dropped 6; count of bases not matched to a gene: 4. CDR3 sequence reads: CASSSGQGASQPQHF. The CDR3 coding sequence is TGTGCCAGCAGTTCGGGACAGGGGGCCAGTCAGCCCCAGCATTTT.

This chain connects TRBV2 to TRBJ1-4, with TRBD1 matching 12 bases. Germline lookup yields CDR1 SNHLY and CDR2 FYNNEI. There are 17 residues in the CDR3. Losses at the gene ends were 1 base for V and 3 bases for J; bases not matched to a gene: 3. The CDR3 nucleotides are TGTGCCAGCAGTGAAGAGGGACAGGGGGCAGCTAATGAAAAACTGTTTTTT. Translating it yields CASSEEGQGAANEKLFF.

J is TRBJ2-3 and V is TRBV25-1; D is uncertain. Trimming pared 1 base from V and 5 bases from J, leaving 7 bases between. The germline CDR1 and CDR2 sequences are MGHDK and SYGVNS. The CDR3 is 13 residues long. In DNA form, the CDR3 reads TGTGCCAGCAGTGAATGGGCGATAGATACGCAGTATTTT. Protein: CASSEWAIDTQYF. The whole variable domain, filled in from reference TRBV25-1 and TRBJ2-3, reads EADIYQTPRYLVIGTGKKITLECSQTMGHDKMYWYQQDPGMELHLIHYSYGVNSTEKGDLSSESTVSRIRTEHFPLTLESARPSHTSQYLCASSEWAIDTQYFGPGTRLTVL.

The J gene is TRBJ2-1, the V gene TRBV12-5; D remains unclear. This CDR3 is 14 amino acids long. V was pared by 7 bases and J by 0 bases, with 10 bases between. The V gene's germline CDR1 is LGHNT and CDR2 FRNRAP. CDR3 region: CASALSGSYNEQFF. DNA of the CDR3: TGTGCTAGTGCCTTATCGGGCTCCTACAATGAGCAGTTCTTC.

In its sample, this clone was seen a few times. V and J are TRBV5-1 and TRBJ1-2, with D maybe TRBD1 (5 bases). V was cut by 4 bases and J by 0 bases, with 7 bases left in between. The CDR3 extends over 13 amino acids. Germline V gene data show CDR1 as SGHRS and CDR2 as YFSETQ. The CDR3 region is CASSTRANYGYTF. For the CDR3, the DNA is TGCGCCAGCAGCACCAGGGCTAACTATGGCTACACCTTC.

This chain connects TRBV5-4 to TRBJ1-1, with D tentatively TRBD1 (6 bases). Trimming pared 4 bases from V and 1 base from J, leaving 20 bases between. The length of the CDR3 is 17 residues. CDR1 and CDR2 from the germline V gene are SGHNT and YYREEE (reference sequence). CDR3 region: CASSPPTGSVRNTEAFF. The CDR3 DNA reads as TGTGCCAGCAGCCCGCCGACAGGTAGCGTCCGGAACACTGAAGCTTTCTTT.

V is TRBV19 and J is TRBJ2-3; a weak D match, TRBD1 (5 bases). CDR1 and CDR2 (germline): LNHDA, SQIVND (reference sequence). There are 14 residues in the CDR3. V lost 4 bases and J lost 6, with 14 bases in between. CDR3 sequence reads: CASSKVPPGDTQYF. In DNA form, the CDR3 reads TGTGCCAGTAGTAAGGTTCCCCCAGGGGATACGCAGTATTTT. The complete variable domain, with remaining parts taken from reference TRBV19 and TRBJ2-3, reads DGGITQSPKYLFRKEGQNVTLSCEQNLNHDAMYWYRQDPGQGLRLIYYSQIVNDFQKGDIAEGYSVSREKKESFPLTVTSAQKNPTAFYLCASSKVPPGDTQYFGPGTRLTVL.

The genes are TRBV7-2 and TRBJ2-7, with 15 bases that match TRBD2. The CDR3 has 19 residues. The ends lost 2 bases at V and 2 bases at J; junction bases unmatched: 10. The V gene's germline CDR1 is SGHTA and CDR2 FQGNSA. CDR3 DNA sequence: TGTGCCAGCAGCTTAAAAGGGACTAGCGGGAGGAGATATCCCTACGAGCAGTACTTC. This encodes CASSLKGTSGRRYPYEQYF.

This chain links TRBV2 with TRBJ2-7, with 8 nucleotides matching TRBD1. The V gene's germline CDR1 is SNHLY and CDR2 FYNNEI. V shed 1 base, J shed 3 bases, and the junction held 5 bases outside the gene matches. CDR3 size: 15 residues. The CDR3 region has the DNA TGTGCCAGCAGTGAAGATGGGACAGGACACTACGAGCAGTACTTC. Protein sequence: CASSEDGTGHYEQYF.

The rearrangement uses TRBV6-6 and TRBJ1-5; perhaps TRBD1 as D (5 bases). Between the trimmed V and J ends, which lost 8 bases and 4 bases, there was a span of 12 bases. The CDR3 is 13 amino acids. The germline gives CDR1 MNHNY, CDR2 SVGAGI (reference sequence). Here the CDR3 reads CASGQGLNQPQHF. CDR3 bases: TGTGCCAGCGGGCAGGGCTTAAATCAGCCCCAGCATTTT.

This rearrangement joins TRBV6-5 to TRBJ2-3; possible D gene TRBD2, 5 bases. Trimming left V 0 bases short and J 7 bases short, with 17 bases between. CDR1 is MNHEY and CDR2 is SVGAGI in the germline V gene. This CDR3 has 16 residues. CDR3 sequence reads: CASSYSRDYHANTQYF. The CDR3, as DNA: TGTGCCAGCAGTTACTCGAGAGACTACCACGCGAATACGCAGTATTTT.

The V gene is TRBV6-6, the J gene TRBJ2-3; the match to TRBD1 covers 9 bases. Germline V gene lookup returns CDR1 MNHNY and CDR2 SVGAGI (reference sequence). V lost 5 bases and J lost 3; bases outside the gene matches: 6. CDR3 size: 15 residues. The CDR3 loop is CASSPAGTGTDTQYF. The CDR3 DNA sequence: TGTGCCAGCAGTCCTGCCGGGACAGGGACAGATACGCAGTATTTT.

The V gene is TRBV30, the J gene TRBJ2-5, with 11 bases aligning to TRBD2. The length of the CDR3 is 17 residues. Germline assignment: CDR1 GTSNPN and CDR2 SVGIG (reference sequence). V was pared by 0 bases and J by 9 bases, with 15 bases of the junction left unmatched. CDR3 residues: CAWSVLGASGGSWAQYF. The CDR3 coding sequence is TGTGCCTGGAGTGTTCTCGGTGCTAGCGGGGGGTCATGGGCCCAGTACTTC.

This rearrangement joins TRBV4-2 to TRBJ2-3, with 7 positions matching TRBD2. V shed 3 bases and J 3 bases; nucleotides not matched to a gene: 3. Germline V gives CDR1 LGHNA, CDR2 YNFKEQ. The CDR3 is 14 amino acids. The chain's CDR3 is CASSQSGETDTQYF. The CDR3 coding sequence is TGTGCCAGCAGCCAGAGCGGGGAAACAGATACGCAGTATTTT.

On this clone: One junction end disagrees with the germline gene, perhaps due to a read error. J is TRBJ2-5 and V is TRBV7-8; 10 bases line up with TRBD2. CDR3 length equals 14 residues. The germline gives CDR1 SGHVS, CDR2 FQNEAQ. CDR3 nucleotide sequence: TGTGCCAGCAGCGTAGCGGGGGGTCAAGAGACCCAGTACTTC. It encodes CASSVAGGQETQYF.